This T cell receptor beta chain came from a study of glioma-infiltrating T cells. As for the study in general: Roughly 990,000 peripheral T cells were targeted at roughly 4.5- to 11-fold coverage.

TCR alpha and beta CDR3 regions were amplified from RNA using iRepertoire nested multiplex PCR. One-step reverse transcription and amplification started from approximately 100-400 ng of tissue mRNA or PBMC total RNA. TCRdb redid the calling of the multiplex PCR reads with MiXCR, one entry per CDR3 protein. Among around 350,000 distinct CDR3 sequences, roughly two fifths were seen once, and the ten largest hold more than 10%. As to this clonotype: Antigen unknown. This may be a read error: a much more frequent sequence differs by one nucleotide.

CDR1 is MDHEN and CDR2 is SYDVKM in the germline V gene. Trimming shortened V by 4 bases and J by 3 bases, and 4 bases separated the two germline ends. The CDR3 sequence is 12 residues long. Findings of the study overall: Shared blood CDR3 signature motifs marked patients with low tissue-blood divergence.

Sequenced material: glioma tissue, nonneoplastic brain tissue, or PBMCs (not recorded which). The receptor was derived from a human donor with low-grade glioma or glioblastoma, undergoing nonglioma brain surgery, or in good health (not recorded which). This chain uses TRBV28 with TRBJ1-3; unclear D gene. The CDR3 DNA follows: TGTGCCAGCAGTTCGTTTGGAAACACCATATATTTT. Protein sequence: CASSSFGNTIYF.